This T cell receptor (beta chain) was sequenced during a study of blood T cell repertoires in COVID-19. Background on the study: Material from acute and convalescent COVID-19 was sourced from the United States, Italy and Spain.

V lost 4 bases to trimming and J lost 8 bases, with 13 bases between them. Germline V gene data show CDR1 as SGHRS and CDR2 as YFSETQ. The CDR3 runs to 14 residues. Authors' analysis steps: The authors estimated nucleated cell counts from reference gene primer amplification. Repertoires were generated with immunoSEQ multiplex PCR, while TCRdb's copy carries only in-frame clones and drops some. V and J calls and clone size are copied from that table; D and trimming were computed from the DNA. The table shows 150,000 to 250,000 clones, with 87% occurring only once. Participants' reported clinical history set cohort assignment.

This clonotype was sampled from a woman aged 25 to 45 who had recovered from COVID-19. The V and J genes are TRBV5-1 and TRBJ1-6, with a weak D call TRBD1 (5 bases). Sequencing was done on a sample of PBMCs or T cells enriched from blood (not recorded which). This CDR3 is CASSPAGGDSPLHF. CDR3 in DNA: TGCGCCAGCAGCCCGGCTGGGGGGGATTCACCCCTCCACTTT.